This TCR beta chain was captured by sequencing in a study of CD8 T cells in cerebrospinal fluid in Alzheimer's disease. Background on the study: Plate-based nested PCR sequencing and droplet-based sequencing measured CSF T cell clonal expansion.

TCRdb processed the 10x single-cell sequencing reads again and assigns one entry to each CDR3 protein, with no DNA. Its table records about 1,400 distinct CDR3 sequences. Its frequency marks this clonotype as medium-sized. Source material: cerebrospinal fluid. The TCR sequence derives from a human donor with Alzheimer's disease.

CDR3 residues: CASSPGASGANVLTF. The rearrangement links TRBV18 to TRBJ2-6. The germline CDR1 and CDR2 sequences are KGHSH and LQKENI. The CDR3 consists of 15 residues.